This TCR beta chain was obtained from a study of T cell repertoires in cytomegalovirus infection. The study, taken as a whole, reports: HLA-C-restricted TCR beta clonotypes specific for CMV led the ex vivo response.

V was clipped by 5 bases and J by 13 bases, with 17 bases between them. The CDR3 is 12 residues long. Germline V gene sequence: CDR1 SGHTA, CDR2 FQGNSA. TCRdb reprocessed the reads with MiXCR, giving one entry per CDR3 protein. The sample yields 200,000 to 300,000 distinct CDR3 sequences, about 12% seen once. Ten or more counts support this clonotype. Antigen unknown. V usage is TRBV7-2 and J usage is TRBJ2-5, with D possibly TRBD2 on 6 matching bases. Sequenced sample: PBMCs. The sequence derives from a human donor in good health (CMV status not recorded). Some clones in this sample may be carry-over from other donors' samples. The DNA of the CDR3 is TGTGCCAGCAGCCAGGCGGGCGGGGACCCGTACTTC. Amino acids: CASSQAGGDPYF.